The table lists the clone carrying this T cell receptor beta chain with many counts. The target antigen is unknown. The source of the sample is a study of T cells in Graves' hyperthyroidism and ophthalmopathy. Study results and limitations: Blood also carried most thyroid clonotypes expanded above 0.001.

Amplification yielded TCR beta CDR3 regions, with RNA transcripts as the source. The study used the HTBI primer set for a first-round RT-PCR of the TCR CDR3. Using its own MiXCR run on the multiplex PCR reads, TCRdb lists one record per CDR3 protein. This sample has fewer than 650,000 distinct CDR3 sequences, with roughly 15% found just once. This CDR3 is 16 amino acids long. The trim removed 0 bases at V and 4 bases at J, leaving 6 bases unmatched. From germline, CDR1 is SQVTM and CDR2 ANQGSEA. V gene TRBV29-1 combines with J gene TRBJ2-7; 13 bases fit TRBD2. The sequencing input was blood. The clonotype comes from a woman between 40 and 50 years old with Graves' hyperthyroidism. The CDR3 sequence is CSVEDGLAGAGYEQYF. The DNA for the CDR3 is TGCAGCGTTGAAGATGGACTAGCGGGAGCGGGATACGAGCAGTACTTC.